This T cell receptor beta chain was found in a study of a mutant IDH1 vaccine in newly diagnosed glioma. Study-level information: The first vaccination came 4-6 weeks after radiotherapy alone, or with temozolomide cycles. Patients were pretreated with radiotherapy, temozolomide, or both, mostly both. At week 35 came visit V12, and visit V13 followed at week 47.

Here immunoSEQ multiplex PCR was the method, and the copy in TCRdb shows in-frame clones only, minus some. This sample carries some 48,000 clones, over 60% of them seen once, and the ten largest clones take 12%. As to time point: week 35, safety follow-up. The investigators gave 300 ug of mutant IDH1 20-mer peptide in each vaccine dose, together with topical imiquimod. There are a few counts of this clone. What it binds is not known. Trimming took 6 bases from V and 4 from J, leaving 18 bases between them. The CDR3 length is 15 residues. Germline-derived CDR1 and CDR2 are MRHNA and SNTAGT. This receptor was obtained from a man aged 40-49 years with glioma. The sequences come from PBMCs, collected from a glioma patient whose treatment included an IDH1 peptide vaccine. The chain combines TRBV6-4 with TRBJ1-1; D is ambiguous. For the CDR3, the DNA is TGTGCCAGCAGCTGGCCCCGAAGGTCTGGCACTGAAGCTTTCTTT. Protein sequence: CASSWPRRSGTEAFF.